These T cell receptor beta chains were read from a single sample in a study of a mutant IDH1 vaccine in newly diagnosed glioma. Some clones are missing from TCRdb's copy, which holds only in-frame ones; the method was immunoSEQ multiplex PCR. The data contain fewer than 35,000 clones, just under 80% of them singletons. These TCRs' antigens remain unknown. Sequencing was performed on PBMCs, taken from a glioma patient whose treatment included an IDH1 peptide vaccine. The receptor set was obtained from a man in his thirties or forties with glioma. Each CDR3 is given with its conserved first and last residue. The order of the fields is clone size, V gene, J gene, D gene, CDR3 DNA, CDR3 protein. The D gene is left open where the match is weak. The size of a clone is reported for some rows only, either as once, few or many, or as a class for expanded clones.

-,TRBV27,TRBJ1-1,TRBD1,TGTGCCAGCGTAGACAGGGTGAACACTGAAGCTTTCTTT,CASVDRVNTEAFF
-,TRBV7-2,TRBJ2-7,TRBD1,TGTGCCAGCAGCCTGGACAGGCTTGCCTACGAGCAGTACTTC,CASSLDRLAYEQYF
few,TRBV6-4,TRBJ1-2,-,TGTGCCAGCAGTCCCGGTTGGGGGGAGGCCTATGGCTACACCTTC,CASSPGWGEAYGYTF
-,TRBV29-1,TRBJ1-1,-,TGCAGCGCCAGCCCGGGACACCGCACTGAAGCTTTCTTT,CSASPGHRTEAFF
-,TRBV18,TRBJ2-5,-,TGTGCCAGCTCACAGCCGGGACCGATGGAAGAGACCCAGTACTTC,CASSQPGPMEETQYF
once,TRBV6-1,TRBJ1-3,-,TGTGCCAGCAGCCCCGAGGGTGGAAACACCATATATTTT,CASSPEGGNTIYF
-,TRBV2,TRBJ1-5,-,TGTGCCAGCAGCCCCCCGGGGGGCAATCAGCCCCAGCATTTT,CASSPPGGNQPQHF
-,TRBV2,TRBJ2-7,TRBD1,TGTGCCAGCAGTAACCCCGGGACAGGGGACGAGCAGTACTTC,CASSNPGTGDEQYF
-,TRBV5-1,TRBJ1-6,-,TGCGCCAGCAGCCTGATCGACAGTTATAATTCACCCCTCCACTTT,CASSLIDSYNSPLHF
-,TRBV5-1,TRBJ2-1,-,TGCGCCAGCAGCTTGGAATGGGCTTCCTACAATGAGCAGTTCTTC,CASSLEWASYNEQFF
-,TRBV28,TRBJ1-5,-,TGTGCCAGCAGTTTCGGACGGGGCAATCAGCCCCAGCATTTT,CASSFGRGNQPQHF
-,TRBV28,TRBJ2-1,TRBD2,TGTGCCAGCAGTTTTGGACTAGCGGGAGCATGGGAGCAGTTCTTC,CASSFGLAGAWEQFF
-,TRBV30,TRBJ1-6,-,TGTGCCTGGAGCGGAGGCGTCTCCTATAATTCACCCCTCCACTTT,CAWSGGVSYNSPLHF
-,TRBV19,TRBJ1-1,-,TGTGCCAGTAGTATGTCAGGGACTGCAGAAGCTTTCTTT,CASSMSGTAEAFF
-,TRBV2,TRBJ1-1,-,TGTGCCAGCAGTTTTTACACTGAAGCTTTCTTT,CASSFYTEAFF
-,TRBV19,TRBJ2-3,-,TGTGCCAGTAGTATAGACCTAAGACAGTATTCCACAGATACGCAGTATTTT,CASSIDLRQYSTDTQYF
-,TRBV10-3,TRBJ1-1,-,TGTGCCATCAGTGGCCTTCTGGGGGCCAACACTGAAGCTTTCTTT,CAISGLLGANTEAFF
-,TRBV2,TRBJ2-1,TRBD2,TGTGCCAGCAGGTGGGGGACTAGCGGTGACAATGAGCAGTTCTTC,CASRWGTSGDNEQFF
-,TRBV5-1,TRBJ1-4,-,TGCGCCAGCAGCTTCGGACGCGGGAATGAAAAACTGTTTTTT,CASSFGRGNEKLFF
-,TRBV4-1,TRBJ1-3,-,TGCGCCAGCAGCCAAGACTGGGGGGCACAGGGAAACACCATATATTTT,CASSQDWGAQGNTIYF
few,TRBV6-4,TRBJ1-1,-,TGTGCCAGCAGCAGGGGTTCGGGAACTGAAGCTTTCTTT,CASSRGSGTEAFF
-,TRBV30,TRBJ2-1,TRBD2,TGTGCCTGGAGTGCCCGTTTCGGGAGGGTTTATTATGAGCAGTTCTTC,CAWSARFGRVYYEQFF
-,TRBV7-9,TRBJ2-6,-,TGTGCCAGCAGCTTGCAGGGCGCTGGGGCCAACGTCCTGACTTTC,CASSLQGAGANVLTF
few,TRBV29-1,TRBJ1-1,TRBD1,TGCAGCGTGGCACAGGGGGCTTTAGAAGGTGGAGCTTTCTTT,CSVAQGALEGGAFF
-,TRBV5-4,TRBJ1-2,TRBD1,TGTGCCAGCAGCAGCACAGGGGGCCTTGGCTACACCTTC,CASSSTGGLGYTF
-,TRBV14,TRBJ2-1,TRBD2,TGTGCCAGCAGCCGACTAGCGGGGGGGTACAATGAGCAGTTCTTC,CASSRLAGGYNEQFF
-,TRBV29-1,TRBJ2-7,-,TGCAGCGTTAGGACACCCGGGGACGAGCAGTACTTC,CSVRTPGDEQYF
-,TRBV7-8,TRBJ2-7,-,TGTGCCAGCAGTTCGACACCGGGCGACGACGAGCAGTACTTC,CASSSTPGDDEQYF
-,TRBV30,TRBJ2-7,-,TGTGCCTGGAGACGGGACACCGACTCCTACGAGCAGTACTTC,CAWRRDTDSYEQYF
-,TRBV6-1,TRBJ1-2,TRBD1,TGTGCCAGCAGTTTGGAGGGGGCAGAGGGCTATGGCTACACCTTC,CASSLEGAEGYGYTF
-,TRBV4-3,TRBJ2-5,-,TGCGCCAGCAGCCAGACAGTCAGAGCTCAAGAGACCCAGTACTTC,CASSQTVRAQETQYF
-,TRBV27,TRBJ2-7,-,TGTGCCAGCAGTTTACTTAGCGGAGGGTCCTACGAGCAGTACTTC,CASSLLSGGSYEQYF
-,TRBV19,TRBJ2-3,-,TGTGCCAGTAGTTCACGGGACCGAGCAGATACGCAGTATTTT,CASSSRDRADTQYF
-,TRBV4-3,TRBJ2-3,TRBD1,TGCGCCAGCAGCCAAGATCCCAGGGACAGACATACGCAGTATTTT,CASSQDPRDRHTQYF
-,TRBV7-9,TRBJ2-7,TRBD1,TGTGCCAGCAGCTCTACCGGGACAGCGGTTACCTACGAGCAGTACTTC,CASSSTGTAVTYEQYF
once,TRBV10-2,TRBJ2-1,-,TGCGCCAGCAGCCTGAGGGACTCCTCTATCTACAATGAGCAGTTCTTC,CASSLRDSSIYNEQFF
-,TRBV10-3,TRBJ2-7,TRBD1,TGTGCCATCAGTAGGACAGGGGAGGAAGACGAGCAGTACTTC,CAISRTGEEDEQYF
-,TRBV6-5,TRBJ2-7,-,TGTGCCAGCAGTTACCGGCGAGCCTACGAGCAGTACTTC,CASSYRRAYEQYF
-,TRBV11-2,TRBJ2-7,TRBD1,TGTGCCAGCAGCCTAACGGACAGGGGCTACGAGCAGTACTTC,CASSLTDRGYEQYF
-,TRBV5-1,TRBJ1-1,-,TGCGCCAGCAGCTTGGGGATACGGAGACAGCTGAACACTGAAGCTTTCTTT,CASSLGIRRQLNTEAFF
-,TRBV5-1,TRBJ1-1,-,TGCGCCAGCAGCTTGACCCTGTGGGGGGAAGGTAACACTGAAGCTTTCTTT,CASSLTLWGEGNTEAFF
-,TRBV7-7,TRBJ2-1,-,TGTGCCAGCAGCCCGGCCTCCTACAATGAGCAGTTCTTC,CASSPASYNEQFF
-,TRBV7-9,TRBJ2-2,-,TGTGCCAGCAGCTTAGGGGCAGACACCGGGGAGCTGTTTTTT,CASSLGADTGELFF
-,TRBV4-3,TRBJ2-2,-,TGCGCCAGCAGCCAAGGGTCAGGACAGCTTCACACCGGGGAGCTGTTTTTT,CASSQGSGQLHTGELFF
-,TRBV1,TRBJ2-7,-,TGCACCAGCAGCCAAGAAAGGGGGATTTGGTTGCGGGGGACCTACGAGCAGTACTTC,CTSSQERGIWLRGTYEQYF
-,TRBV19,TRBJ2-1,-,TGTGCCAGTACCGACAACCCAGGCGTCCACAATGAGCAGTTCTTC,CASTDNPGVHNEQFF
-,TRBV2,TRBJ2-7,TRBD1,TGTGCCAGCAACTCGGACAGGGTTTCCCACGAGCAGTACTTC,CASNSDRVSHEQYF
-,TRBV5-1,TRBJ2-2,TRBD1,TGCGCCAGCAGCTCCCCCGGGACGGGACAGGTTCTCACCGGGGAGCTGTTTTTT,CASSSPGTGQVLTGELFF